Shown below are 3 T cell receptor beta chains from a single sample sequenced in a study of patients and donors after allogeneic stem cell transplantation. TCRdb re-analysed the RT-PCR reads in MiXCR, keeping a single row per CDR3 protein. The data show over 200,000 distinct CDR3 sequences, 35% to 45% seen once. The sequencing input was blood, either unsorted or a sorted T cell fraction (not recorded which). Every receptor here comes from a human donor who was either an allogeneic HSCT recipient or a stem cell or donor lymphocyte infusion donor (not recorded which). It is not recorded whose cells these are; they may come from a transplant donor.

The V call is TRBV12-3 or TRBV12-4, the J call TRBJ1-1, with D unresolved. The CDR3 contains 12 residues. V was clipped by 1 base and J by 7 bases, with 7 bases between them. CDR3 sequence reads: CASSLGRFEAFF. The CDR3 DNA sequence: TGTGCCAGCAGTTTAGGGCGGTTTGAAGCTTTCTTT.

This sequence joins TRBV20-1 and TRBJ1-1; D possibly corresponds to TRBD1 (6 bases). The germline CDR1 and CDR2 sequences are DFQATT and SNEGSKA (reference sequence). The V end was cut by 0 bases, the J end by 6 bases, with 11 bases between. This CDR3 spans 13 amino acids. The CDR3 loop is CSARDLTGAEAFF. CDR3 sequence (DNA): TGCAGTGCTAGAGATCTGACAGGAGCTGAAGCTTTCTTT.

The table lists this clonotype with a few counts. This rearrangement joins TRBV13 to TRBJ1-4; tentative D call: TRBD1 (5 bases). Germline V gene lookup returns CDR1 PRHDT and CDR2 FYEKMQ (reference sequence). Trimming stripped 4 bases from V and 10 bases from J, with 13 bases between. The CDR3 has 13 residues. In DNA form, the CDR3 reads TGTGCCAGCAGCTCAACACCAGGGCGAAAACTGTTTTTT. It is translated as CASSSTPGRKLFF. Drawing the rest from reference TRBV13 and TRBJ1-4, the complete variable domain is AAGVIQSPRHLIKEKRETATLKCYPIPRHDTVYWYQQGPGQDPQFLISFYEKMQSDKGSIPDRFSAQQFSDYHSELNMSSLELGDSALYFCASSSTPGRKLFFGSGTQLSVL.